The entry below gives a single TCR beta chain sequence along with its context. CDR1 and CDR2 (germline): KGHSH, LQKENI. The CDR3 covers 14 residues. The V and J ends lost 6 bases and 0 bases respectively, with 11 bases between them. This entry is derived from a study of cytomegalovirus exposure and HLA in healthy donors. Amplification used 60 Vbeta primers and 13 Jbeta primers. Produced via immunoSEQ multiplex PCR; TCRdb's table is partial and in-frame only. The sample holds around 150,000 clones; approximately 80% are singletons and the top ten take roughly 1.2%. The sequencing input was PBMCs. V and J are TRBV18 and TRBJ1-2; D not resolved. This sequence originates from a woman aged 50 to 60 in good health and CMV-seronegative. The CDR3 DNA sequence: TGTGCCAGCTCGCAGACGGGAGCTAACTATGGCTACACCTTC. It yields the protein CASSQTGANYGYTF.